Following are 5 T cell receptor beta chains from one sample sequenced in a study of long-term antiretroviral therapy in people with HIV. The immunoSEQ assay was v3.0, run at survey level. Measured with immunoSEQ multiplex PCR; TCRdb has only the in-frame clones, and not every one. The table includes about 27,000 clones, more than 80% detected once. Sequenced here: unsorted PBMCs, sampled 3 years after starting antiretroviral therapy. The receptors here all came from a middle-aged man with HIV.

There are a few counts of this clone. The CDR3, as DNA: TGTGCCAGCAGCTTAGAAGCGGCTAGCGGGGGCAACGAGCAGTACTTC. Its translation is CASSLEAASGGNEQYF. This chain joins TRBV11-1 and TRBJ2-7; TRBD2 matches at 10 bases. Trimming removed 1 base from V and 5 bases from J; junction bases left unmatched: 8. This CDR3 region has 16 residues. CDR1 SGHAT and CDR2 FQDESV come from the germline V gene (reference sequence).

This clone was recorded a few times. V gene TRBV10-1 combines with J gene TRBJ2-5; no firm D call. The CDR3 has 13 amino acids. Trimming cost V 4 bases and J 4 bases, with 10 bases left between them. CDR1 and CDR2 from the germline V gene are WNHNN and SYGVQD (reference sequence). This CDR3 reads CASSVKPLETQYF. The CDR3 DNA sequence: TGCGCCAGCAGTGTGAAACCCCTAGAGACCCAGTACTTC.

This clone was seen a handful of times. The rearrangement links TRBV19 to TRBJ1-5; D is uncertain. Germline V gene lookup returns CDR1 LNHDA and CDR2 SQIVND (reference sequence). Deletions cut 7 bases from V and 0 bases from J, with 19 bases between. The CDR3 runs to 17 residues. In DNA form, the CDR3 reads TGTGCCAGTAACTTTGGCGTGGGCAGCGTTAGCAATCAGCCCCAGCATTTT. Its protein product is CASNFGVGSVSNQPQHF.

The chain links TRBV6-6 to TRBJ2-7, with D unresolved. The V end was cut by 6 bases, the J end by 0 bases, with 12 bases between. Germline V gene data show CDR1 as MNHNY and CDR2 as SVGAGI (reference sequence). The length of the CDR3 is 14 residues. CDR3 bases: TGTGCCAGCAGCCAACCTCGGAGCTCCTACGAGCAGTACTTC. Translation gives CASSQPRSSYEQYF.

The chain uses TRBV7-3 and TRBJ2-1; D is undetermined. Germline V gives CDR1 SGHTA, CDR2 FQGTGA. CDR3 length equals 15 residues. The V end lost 1 base, the J end lost 10 bases, and 17 bases lay between the germline ends. CDR3 DNA sequence: TGTGCCAGCAGCTTAATATTCCCCCCTATGGGCGAGCAGTTCTTC. Encoded protein: CASSLIFPPMGEQFF.